The present entry profiles one TCR beta chain with its context. This CDR3 has 16 residues. V lost 5 bases and J 7 bases, leaving 19 bases between the germline ends. Germline values: CDR1 SGHRS, CDR2 YFSETQ. This record belongs to a study of blood T cell repertoires in COVID-19. At the level of the study: Specimens from acute and convalescent COVID-19 originated in the United States, Italy and Spain. T cells, B-cell-depleted T cells, or PBMCs provided the cDNA or gDNA that served as material.

As originally analysed: Nucleated cell number was recorded as an estimate derived from reference gene primer amplification. Profiling relied on immunoSEQ multiplex PCR, and the TCRdb table lists in-frame clones only, not all of them. The DNA gave D and trimming, while V, J and clone size come from that table. This table holds hundreds of thousands of clones, around 90% found once. The chain employs TRBV5-1 and TRBJ1-6; D is possibly TRBD1 (5 bases). The receptor was isolated from a man aged 18 to 29 with active or convalescent COVID-19. Material for sequencing was peripheral blood. As DNA, the CDR3 is TGCGCCAGCAGTTCGGCCTTCGGGGGTCAGAATTCACCCCTCCACTTT. Amino acids: CASSSAFGGQNSPLHF.